This TCR beta chain emerged from a study of blood T cell repertoires in COVID-19. Study-level background: Nucleic acid was either cDNA or gDNA, and it came from T cells, B-cell-depleted T cells, or PBMCs.

Sequenced by immunoSEQ multiplex PCR; TCRdb stores in-frame clones only, minus some. The data show about 230,000 clones, approximately 88% seen once. CDR3 size: 14 residues. Germline V lookup: CDR1 MNHEY, CDR2 SVGAGI. The V end lost 4 bases, the J end lost 5 bases, and 11 bases lay between the germline ends. This TCR was recovered from a man aged 40-49 years with acute or convalescent COVID-19. The sequencing input was peripheral blood. This chain uses TRBV6-5 with TRBJ2-2; no reliable D call. Written as DNA, the CDR3 is TGTGCCAGCAGTTCAACGGGTGGAACCGGGGAGCTGTTTTTT. Its translation is CASSSTGGTGELFF.